The source of this TCR beta chain is a study of early T cells in non-severe SARS-CoV-2 infection. This clonotype was detected a few times. Via MiXCR, TCRdb re-called the 5' RACE reads, giving one row per CDR3 protein. The sample lists about 61,000 distinct CDR3 sequences; 9.5% to 14% were seen once. In germline, CDR1 is KGHSH, CDR2 LQKENI. The germline V and J ends were trimmed by 0 bases and 5 bases, with 10 bases remaining between them. The CDR3 has 14 amino acids. This chain links TRBV18 with TRBJ2-5; no reliable D call. Sequencing used whole blood. The TCR comes from an adult who was a healthcare worker with PCR-confirmed SARS-CoV-2 infection or an uninfected control (not recorded which). The chain's CDR3 is CASSPPYGPETQYF. As DNA, the CDR3 is TGTGCCAGCTCACCACCGTACGGCCCGGAGACCCAGTACTTC.